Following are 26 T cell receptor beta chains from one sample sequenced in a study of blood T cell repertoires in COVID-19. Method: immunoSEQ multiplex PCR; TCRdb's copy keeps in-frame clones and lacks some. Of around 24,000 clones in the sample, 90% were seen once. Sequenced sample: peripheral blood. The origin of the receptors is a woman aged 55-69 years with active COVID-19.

The DNA for the CDR3 is TGTGCCAGCAGCCCACAGGTCGCAAATCAGCCCCAGCATTTT. It codes for CASSPQVANQPQHF. This chain uses TRBV3-1 (or the pseudogene TRBV3-2) with TRBJ1-5, with D perhaps matching TRBD1 (5 bases). Germline V CDR1 and CDR2: LGHDT, YNNKEL (reference sequence). CDR3 length: 14 residues. Trimming took off 4 bases at V and 4 bases at J, with 11 bases between the two ends.

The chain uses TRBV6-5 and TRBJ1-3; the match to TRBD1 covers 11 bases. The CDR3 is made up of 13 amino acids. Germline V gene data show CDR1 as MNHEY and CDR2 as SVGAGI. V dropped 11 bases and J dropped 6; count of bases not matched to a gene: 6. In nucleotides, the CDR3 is TGTGCCGGTAGGGACAGGGGGAAAAACACCATATATTTT. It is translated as CAGRDRGKNTIYF.

The CDR3 DNA follows: TGTGCCAGCACCGTAGCGGGGGGCACCCAAGAGACCCAGTACTTC. This codes for CASTVAGGTQETQYF. The chain has TRBV6-5 and TRBJ2-5; TRBD2 agrees at 10 bases. The CDR3 spans 15 residues. Germline values: CDR1 MNHEY, CDR2 SVGAGI. Unmatched junction bases numbered 6, after V lost 7 bases and J lost 1 base.

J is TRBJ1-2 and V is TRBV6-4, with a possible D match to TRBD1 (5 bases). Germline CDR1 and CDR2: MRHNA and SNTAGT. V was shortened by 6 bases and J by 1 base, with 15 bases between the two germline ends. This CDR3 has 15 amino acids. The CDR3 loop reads CASRLNTGDNYGYTF. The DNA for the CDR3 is TGTGCCAGCAGACTTAATACAGGAGATAACTATGGCTACACCTTC.

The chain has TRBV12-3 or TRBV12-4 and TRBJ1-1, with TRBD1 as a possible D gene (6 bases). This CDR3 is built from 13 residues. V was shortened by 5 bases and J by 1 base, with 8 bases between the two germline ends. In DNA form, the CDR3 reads TGTGCCAGCAGTAAGGACAGGAACACTGAAGCTTTCTTT. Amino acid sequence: CASSKDRNTEAFF.

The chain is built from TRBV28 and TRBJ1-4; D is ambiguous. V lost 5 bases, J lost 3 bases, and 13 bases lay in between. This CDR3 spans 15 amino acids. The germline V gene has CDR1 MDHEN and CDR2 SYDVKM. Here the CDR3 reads CASSPPAGANEKLFF. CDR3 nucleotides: TGTGCCAGCAGTCCGCCGGCGGGAGCTAATGAAAAACTGTTTTTT.

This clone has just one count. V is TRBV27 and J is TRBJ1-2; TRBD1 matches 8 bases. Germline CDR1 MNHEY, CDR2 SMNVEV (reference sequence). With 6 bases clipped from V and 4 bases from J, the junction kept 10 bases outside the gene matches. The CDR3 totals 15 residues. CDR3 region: CASSPSWTGRYGYTF. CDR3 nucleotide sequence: TGTGCCAGCAGCCCCAGTTGGACAGGGCGCTATGGCTACACCTTC.

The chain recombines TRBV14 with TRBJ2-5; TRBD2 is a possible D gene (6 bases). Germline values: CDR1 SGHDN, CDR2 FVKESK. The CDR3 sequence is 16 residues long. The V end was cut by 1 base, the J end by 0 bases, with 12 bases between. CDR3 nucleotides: TGTGCCAGCAGCCAAGGGAGGGGTCTGTACCAAGAGACCCAGTACTTC. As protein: CASSQGRGLYQETQYF. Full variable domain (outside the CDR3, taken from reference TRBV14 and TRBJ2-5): EAGVTQFPSHSVIEKGQTVTLRCDPISGHDNLYWYRRVMGKEIKFLLHFVKESKQDESGMPNNRFLAERTGGTYSTLKVQPAELEDSGVYFCASSQGRGLYQETQYFGPGTRLLVL.

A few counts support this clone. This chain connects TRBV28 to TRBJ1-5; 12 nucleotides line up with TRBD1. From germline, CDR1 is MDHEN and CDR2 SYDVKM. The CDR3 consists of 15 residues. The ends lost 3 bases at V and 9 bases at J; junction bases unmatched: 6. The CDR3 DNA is TGTGCCAGCAGTTTTCCGGGACAGGGGGCTTGGCCCCAGCATTTT. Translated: CASSFPGQGAWPQHF.

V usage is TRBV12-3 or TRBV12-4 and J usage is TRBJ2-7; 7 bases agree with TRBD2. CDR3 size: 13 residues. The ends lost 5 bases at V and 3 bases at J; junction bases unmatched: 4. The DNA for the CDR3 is TGTGCCAGCAGTCCCGGGGGGAACTACGAGCAGTACTTC. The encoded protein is CASSPGGNYEQYF.

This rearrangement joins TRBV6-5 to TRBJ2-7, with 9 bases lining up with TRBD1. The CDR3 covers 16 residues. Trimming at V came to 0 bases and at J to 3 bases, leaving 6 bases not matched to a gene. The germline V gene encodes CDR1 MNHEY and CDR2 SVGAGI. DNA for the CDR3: TGTGCCAGCAGTTACTCGGCGACAGGGGGATACTACGAGCAGTACTTC. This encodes CASSYSATGGYYEQYF.

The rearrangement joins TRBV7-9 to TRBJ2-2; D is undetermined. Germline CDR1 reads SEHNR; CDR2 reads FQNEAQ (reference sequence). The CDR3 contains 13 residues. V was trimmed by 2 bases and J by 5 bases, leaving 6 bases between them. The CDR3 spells CASSLRATGELFF. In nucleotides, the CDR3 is TGTGCCAGCAGCTTACGCGCGACCGGGGAGCTGTTTTTT. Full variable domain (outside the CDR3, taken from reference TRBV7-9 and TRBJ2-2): DTGVSQNPRHKITKRGQNVTFRCDPISEHNRLYWYRQTLGQGPEFLTYFQNEAQLEKSRLLSDRFSAERPKGSFSTLEIQRTEQGDSAMYLCASSLRATGELFFGEGSRLTVL.

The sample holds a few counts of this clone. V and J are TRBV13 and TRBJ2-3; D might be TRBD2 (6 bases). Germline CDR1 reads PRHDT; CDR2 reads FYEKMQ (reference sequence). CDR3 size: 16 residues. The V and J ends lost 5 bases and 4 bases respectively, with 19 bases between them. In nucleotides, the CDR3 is TGTGCCAGCAGCGCCCGGGACTTTTTTAGTGCAGATACGCAGTATTTT. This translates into CASSARDFFSADTQYF.

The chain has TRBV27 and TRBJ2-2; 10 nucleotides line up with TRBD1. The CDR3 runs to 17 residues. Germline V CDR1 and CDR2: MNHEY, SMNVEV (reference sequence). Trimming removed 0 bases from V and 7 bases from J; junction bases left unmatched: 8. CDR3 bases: TGTGCCAGCAGTTTATCGCCGACAGGGGGCTGGGACGGGGAGCTGTTTTTT. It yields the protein CASSLSPTGGWDGELFF.

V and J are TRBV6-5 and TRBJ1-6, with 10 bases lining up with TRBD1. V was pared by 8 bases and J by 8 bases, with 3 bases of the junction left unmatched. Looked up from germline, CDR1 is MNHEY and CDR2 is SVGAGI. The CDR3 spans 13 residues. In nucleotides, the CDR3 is TGTGCCAGCCAGGGACAGGGGTATTCACCCCTCCACTTT. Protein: CASQGQGYSPLHF.

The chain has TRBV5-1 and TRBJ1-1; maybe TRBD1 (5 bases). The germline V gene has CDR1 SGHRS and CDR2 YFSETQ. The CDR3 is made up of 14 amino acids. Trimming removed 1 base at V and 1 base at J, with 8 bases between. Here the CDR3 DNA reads TGCGCCAGCAGCTTGAGGCAGGGGAACACTGAAGCTTTCTTT. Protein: CASSLRQGNTEAFF. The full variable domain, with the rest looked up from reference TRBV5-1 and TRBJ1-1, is KAGVTQTPRYLIKTRGQQVTLSCSPISGHRSVSWYQQTPGQGLQFLFEYFSETQRNKGNFPGRFSGRQFSNSRSEMNVSTLELGDSALYLCASSLRQGNTEAFFGQGTRLTVV.

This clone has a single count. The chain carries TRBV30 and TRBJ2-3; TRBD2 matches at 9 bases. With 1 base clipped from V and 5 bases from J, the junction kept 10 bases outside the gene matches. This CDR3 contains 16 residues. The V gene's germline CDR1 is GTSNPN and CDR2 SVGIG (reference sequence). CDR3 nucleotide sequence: TGTGCCTGGAGTGATCTGAGCGGGAGGACCGGAGATACGCAGTATTTT. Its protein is CAWSDLSGRTGDTQYF.

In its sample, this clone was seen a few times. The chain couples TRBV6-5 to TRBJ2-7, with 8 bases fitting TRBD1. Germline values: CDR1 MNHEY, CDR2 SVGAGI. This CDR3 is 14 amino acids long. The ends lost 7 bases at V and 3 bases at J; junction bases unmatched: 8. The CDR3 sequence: CASTPRTGIYEQYF. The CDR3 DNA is TGTGCCAGCACACCCCGGACAGGGATCTACGAGCAGTACTTC.

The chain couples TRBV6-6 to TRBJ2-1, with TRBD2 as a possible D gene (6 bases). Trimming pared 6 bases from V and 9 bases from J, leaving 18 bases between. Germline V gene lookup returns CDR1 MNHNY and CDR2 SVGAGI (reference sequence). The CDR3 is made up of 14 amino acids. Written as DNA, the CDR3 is TGTGCCAGCAGCCGCGGGGCCACCCCGAGTGAGCAGTTCTTC. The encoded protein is CASSRGATPSEQFF.

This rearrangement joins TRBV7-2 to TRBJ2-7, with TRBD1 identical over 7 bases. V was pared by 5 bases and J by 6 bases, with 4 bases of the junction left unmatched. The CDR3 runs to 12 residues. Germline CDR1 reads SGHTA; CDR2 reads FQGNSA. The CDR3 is CASSHDRAEQYF. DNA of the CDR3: TGTGCCAGCAGCCACGACAGGGCCGAGCAGTACTTC.

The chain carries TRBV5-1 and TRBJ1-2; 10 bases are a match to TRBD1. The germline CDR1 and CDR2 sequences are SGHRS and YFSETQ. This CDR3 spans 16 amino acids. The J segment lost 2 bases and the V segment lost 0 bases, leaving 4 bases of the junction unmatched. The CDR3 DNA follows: TGCGCCAGCAGCTTGGATGGGGACAGGGGCAACTATGGCTACACCTTC. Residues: CASSLDGDRGNYGYTF.

In DNA, the CDR3 is TGTGCCTGGAGGTATTCAGGTGACGGGGAGCTGTTTTTT. This encodes CAWRYSGDGELFF. The genes are TRBV30 and TRBJ2-2; D uncertain. Trimming took off 3 bases at V and 7 bases at J, with 12 bases between the two ends. The CDR3 totals 13 residues. Per germline, CDR1 GTSNPN and CDR2 SVGIG (reference sequence).

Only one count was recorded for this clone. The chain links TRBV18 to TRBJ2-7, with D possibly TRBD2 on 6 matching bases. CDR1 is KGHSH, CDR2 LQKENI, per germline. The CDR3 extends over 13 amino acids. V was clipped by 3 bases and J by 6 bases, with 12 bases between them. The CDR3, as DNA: TGTGCCAGCTCACCGATGGCGGGAACCGAGCAGTACTTC. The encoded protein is CASSPMAGTEQYF.

The CDR3 bases are TGTGCCAGCAGCTTGGCCGGGACAGGAAATGAAAAACTGTTTTTT. Its translation is CASSLAGTGNEKLFF. J is TRBJ1-4 and V is TRBV5-4, with 8 bases fitting TRBD1. Germline loops: CDR1 SGHNT, CDR2 YYREEE (reference sequence). Trimming at V came to 0 bases and at J to 5 bases, leaving 3 bases not matched to a gene. This CDR3 spans 15 amino acids.

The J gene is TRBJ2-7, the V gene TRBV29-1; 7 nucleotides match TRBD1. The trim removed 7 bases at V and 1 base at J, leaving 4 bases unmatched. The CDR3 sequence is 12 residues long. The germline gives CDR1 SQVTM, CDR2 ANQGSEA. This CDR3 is CSARDSSYEQYF. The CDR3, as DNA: TGCAGCGCTAGGGACAGTTCCTACGAGCAGTACTTC.

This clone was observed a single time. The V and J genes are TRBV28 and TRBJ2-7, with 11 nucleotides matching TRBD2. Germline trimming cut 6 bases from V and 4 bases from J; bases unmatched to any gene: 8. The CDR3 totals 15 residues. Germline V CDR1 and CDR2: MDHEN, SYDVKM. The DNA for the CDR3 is TGTGCCAGCAGCCAGACTAGCGGGATCGTGTACGAGCAGTACTTC. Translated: CASSQTSGIVYEQYF.